The clone carrying this TCR beta chain was seen a few times. The antigen remains unidentified. The data are from a study of CD8+CD57+ T cells in acquired aplastic anemia. Study in general: Each DNA sample taken from sorted CD4+ and CD8+ cells came to around 2.9 ug on average.

Overall study findings and caveats: Between patients and controls, some 31 CD8+ CDR3 sequences were found in common.

The study profiled TCR beta VDJ and CDR3 using genomic DNA as template. TCRdb reanalysed the reads using MiXCR and keeps one entry per CDR3 protein. Of about 190,000 distinct CDR3 sequences detected, more than 45% appear once; the ten largest clones hold over 7.5%. CD8+CD57+ cell expansion, shown by flow cytometry, had occurred in the patients selected for sequencing. At the time of blood sampling, patients had not yet received any therapy. Per the germline V gene, CDR1 is MDHEN and CDR2 is SYDVKM. J lost 0 bases, V lost 5 bases, and 11 bases had no gene match. The CDR3 consists of 17 residues. This clonotype originated in a human donor with aplastic anemia. Specimen: sorted CD4+, CD8+, or CD8+CD57+ T cells (not recorded which) from PBMCs. The chain combines TRBV28 with TRBJ1-2; 8 bases fit TRBD1. CDR3 sequence (DNA): TGTGCCAGCAGTCCTAGGGGGACAGGAGTCTCTAACTATGGCTACACCTTC. It yields the protein CASSPRGTGVSNYGYTF.